The text below deals with one T cell receptor (beta chain). Antigen specificity is unknown. This record comes from a study of lymphopenia after photon versus proton radiotherapy. Sequencing was performed with immunoSEQ multiplex PCR; in TCRdb, only in-frame clones are kept and a portion is missing. This sample has around 160,000 clones, with around nine tenths found just once. The study's findings and limits: After the lymphocyte nadir, photon-treated repertoires showed oligoclonal expansion, especially of CD8+ Temra cells. Proton therapy kept repertoires fairly stable, unlike photons, which gained effector/memory cells.

Germline-derived CDR1 and CDR2 are GTSNPN and SVGIG (reference sequence). The junction had 7 bases not matched to a gene; V was cut back by 2 bases and J by 2 bases. This CDR3 contains 15 residues. This receptor was taken from a man aged 45-65 years with gastric cancer. J is TRBJ2-7 and V is TRBV30; 9 positions match TRBD1. Sequences were derived from peripheral blood, sampled from a patient treated with photon-based radiotherapy. The CDR3 DNA is TGTGCCTGGAGTCGGCCGGGACAGGGAACCTACGAGCAGTACTTC. Residues: CAWSRPGQGTYEQYF.